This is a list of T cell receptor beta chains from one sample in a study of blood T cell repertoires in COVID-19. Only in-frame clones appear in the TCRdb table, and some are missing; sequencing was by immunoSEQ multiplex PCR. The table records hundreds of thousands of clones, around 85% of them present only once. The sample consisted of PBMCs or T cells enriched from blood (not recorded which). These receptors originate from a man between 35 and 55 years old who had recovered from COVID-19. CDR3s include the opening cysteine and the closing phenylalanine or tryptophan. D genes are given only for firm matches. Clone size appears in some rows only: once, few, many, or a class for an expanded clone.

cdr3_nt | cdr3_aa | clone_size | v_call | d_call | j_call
TGCGCCAGCAGCTTTAGGACTAGCGGGAGGGCTATAAATGAGCAGTTCTTC | CASSFRTSGRAINEQFF | NA | TRBV5-1 | TRBD2 | TRBJ2-1
TGTGCCACCAGTGACTGGACTAGCGGGAGGGCCGGGGAGCTGTTTTTT | CATSDWTSGRAGELFF | NA | TRBV24-1 | TRBD2 | TRBJ2-2
TGTGCCAGCAGCTTCAGTAGCGGGAGTACGGAGACCCAGTACTTC | CASSFSSGSTETQYF | once | TRBV11-2 | TRBD2 | TRBJ2-5
TGTGCCAGCAGTTACTCGCCCTGGGCGACTGAAGCTTTCTTT | CASSYSPWATEAFF | NA | TRBV6-5 | NA | TRBJ1-1
TGCGCCAGCAGCCAAGATACGAGCTACGAGCAGTACTTC | CASSQDTSYEQYF | once | TRBV4-3 | NA | TRBJ2-7
TGTGCCAGCAGCCGCCCGACAGGGGGCCGCTATGGCTACACCTTC | CASSRPTGGRYGYTF | few | TRBV3-1/TRBV3-2 | TRBD1 | TRBJ1-2
TGCGCCAGCAGTCAGGGCGGGGCGTTGAACACTGAAGCTTTCTTT | CASSQGGALNTEAFF | NA | TRBV23-1 | NA | TRBJ1-1
TGTGCCAGCAGCCGGGAGGGGGCACGTAATGAAAAACTGTTTTTT | CASSREGARNEKLFF | NA | TRBV5-4 | TRBD1 | TRBJ1-4
TGTGCCAGCAGCCGGCGGCGTAGCGAGGATACGCAGTATTTT | CASSRRRSEDTQYF | NA | TRBV7-2 | NA | TRBJ2-3
TGCGCCAGCAGCCGGGGGACAGGGGGCCTGAACACTGAAGCTTTCTTT | CASSRGTGGLNTEAFF | NA | TRBV4-1 | TRBD1 | TRBJ1-1
TGTGCCAGTAGTATGGGCCAGGGTGACGAGCAGTACTTC | CASSMGQGDEQYF | NA | TRBV19 | NA | TRBJ2-7
TGTGCCAGCACAGACAGGATGATGTACAATGAGCAGTTCTTC | CASTDRMMYNEQFF | NA | TRBV5-8 | NA | TRBJ2-1
TGCGCCAGCAGCCCCAGGGTGAGCTCCTACGAGCAGTACTTC | CASSPRVSSYEQYF | NA | TRBV4-3 | NA | TRBJ2-7
TGTGCCAGCAGCCCCTCGGGACTCGATTACGAGCAGTACTTC | CASSPSGLDYEQYF | NA | TRBV3-1/TRBV3-2 | NA | TRBJ2-7
TGTGCCATCAGTGATTCCGGGACAGGGCACACCGGGGAGCTGTTTTTT | CAISDSGTGHTGELFF | NA | TRBV10-3 | TRBD1 | TRBJ2-2
TGTGCCAGCAGCTTATTGGAACGCGGGCCGGGGACCGGGGAGCTGTTTTTT | CASSLLERGPGTGELFF | NA | TRBV7-9 | NA | TRBJ2-2
TGTGCCAGCAGCCGTGAGGGGGGGCGAAATGAAAAACTGTTTTTT | CASSREGGRNEKLFF | NA | TRBV7-2 | NA | TRBJ1-4
TGTGCCAGCAGCTTTTTTCTCAATCAGCCCCAGCATTTT | CASSFFLNQPQHF | NA | TRBV11-2 | NA | TRBJ1-5
TGTGCCAGTAGCCAGCGGGGGGTAGCCAAAAACATTCAGTACTTC | CASSQRGVAKNIQYF | NA | TRBV19 | TRBD2 | TRBJ2-4
TGCGCCAGCAGCGAGGGACAGAGCTCAGGAGCTTTCTTT | CASSEGQSSGAFF | once | TRBV5-1 | TRBD1 | TRBJ1-1
TGTGCCAGCAGCTTGAGGGACAGGGAGCAGTACTTC | CASSLRDREQYF | NA | TRBV5-4 | TRBD1 | TRBJ2-7
TGTGCCAGCAGCTTGTTAGGGGCGGAGCCCTACGAGCAGTACTTC | CASSLLGAEPYEQYF | once | TRBV5-4 | NA | TRBJ2-7
TGTGCCAGCAGCGCTAGCGGGACGGAGACCCAGTACTTC | CASSASGTETQYF | NA | TRBV12-3/TRBV12-4 | TRBD2 | TRBJ2-5
TGTGCCACAGCAGACCGGGACAGGGTTTCTGGAAACACCATATATTTT | CATADRDRVSGNTIYF | NA | TRBV10-3 | TRBD1 | TRBJ1-3
TGTGCCAGCAGCCCAGGGGGGGAGCAGTTCTTC | CASSPGGEQFF | NA | TRBV14 | NA | TRBJ2-1
TGTGCCAGCAGCCCTGCGGGGTCTGGGGCCAACGTCCTGACTTTC | CASSPAGSGANVLTF | NA | TRBV11-2 | NA | TRBJ2-6
TGTGCCAGCAGCTTAGAAGCGGGAGGAGGCAATGAGCAGTTCTTC | CASSLEAGGGNEQFF | NA | TRBV7-9 | TRBD2 | TRBJ2-1
TGTGCCAGCAGTTTAAGGGGGGACAGGGGAAACACCGGGGAGCTGTTTTTT | CASSLRGDRGNTGELFF | NA | TRBV27 | TRBD1 | TRBJ2-2
TGTGCCAGCAGCCCCGGAGGGAATGAGCAGTTCTTC | CASSPGGNEQFF | NA | TRBV7-3 | NA | TRBJ2-1
TGTGCCAGCAGTGAATGGCAGGGGGCCCTATACAATGAGCAGTTCTTC | CASSEWQGALYNEQFF | NA | TRBV6-1 | TRBD1 | TRBJ2-1